This T cell receptor beta chain was profiled in a study of shared clonotypes between healthy human individuals. Notes on the study in general: Non-shared clonotypes displayed generation probabilities falling below those of clonotypes present in all four donors. Only a few donors were included, so the genetic and exposure-history diversity represented was limited.

Details on this clone: The antigen remains unidentified.

The assay used deep level. Assay: immunoSEQ multiplex PCR; the TCRdb copy retains only in-frame clones and omits some. This table has under 1,900,000 clones, 97% to 99% appearing once. CDR1 and CDR2 (germline): SQVTM, ANQGSEA. This CDR3 spans 15 amino acids. Trimming left V 6 bases short and J 4 bases short, with 20 bases between. The genes are TRBV29-1 and TRBJ2-3; D unclear. The sequenced material came from naive CD4+ T cells sorted from blood. As for subset: CD45RA+ positively selected. This receptor was identified in a man aged 30 to 39 in good health. This chain's CDR3 is CSVPLPQALPDTQYF. The CDR3 nucleotides read TGCAGCGTACCTTTACCCCAAGCGTTACCAGATACGCAGTATTTT.